This record covers a single TCR beta chain. Its specificity is not known. This specimen belongs to a study of CD8 T cells in Susac syndrome. The study, taken as a whole, reports: As the study acknowledged, the number of individuals who were part of its TCR sequencing and HLA analysis was relatively small.

V shed 0 bases, J shed 4 bases, and the junction held 6 bases outside the gene matches. This CDR3 is built from 16 residues. The germline V gene encodes CDR1 LGHNA and CDR2 YNFKEQ. RNA, at about 0.45 to 1 ug, was reverse transcribed with random hexamers. TCRdb independently ran MiXCR on the immunoSEQ multiplex PCR reads; one entry per CDR3 protein. This sample yields about 120,000 distinct CDR3 sequences, of which 85% to 95% are seen a single time; approximately 0.093% belongs to the top ten. V is TRBV4-2 and J is TRBJ1-2; 9 bases match TRBD1. This receptor was taken from a human donor with multiple sclerosis. Sequencing was done on a sample of CD4+ T cells from PBMCs. The CDR3 DNA sequence: TGTGCCAGCAGCCAAGATCCGGGGACAGGGCCCTATGGCTACACCTTC. Amino acids: CASSQDPGTGPYGYTF.